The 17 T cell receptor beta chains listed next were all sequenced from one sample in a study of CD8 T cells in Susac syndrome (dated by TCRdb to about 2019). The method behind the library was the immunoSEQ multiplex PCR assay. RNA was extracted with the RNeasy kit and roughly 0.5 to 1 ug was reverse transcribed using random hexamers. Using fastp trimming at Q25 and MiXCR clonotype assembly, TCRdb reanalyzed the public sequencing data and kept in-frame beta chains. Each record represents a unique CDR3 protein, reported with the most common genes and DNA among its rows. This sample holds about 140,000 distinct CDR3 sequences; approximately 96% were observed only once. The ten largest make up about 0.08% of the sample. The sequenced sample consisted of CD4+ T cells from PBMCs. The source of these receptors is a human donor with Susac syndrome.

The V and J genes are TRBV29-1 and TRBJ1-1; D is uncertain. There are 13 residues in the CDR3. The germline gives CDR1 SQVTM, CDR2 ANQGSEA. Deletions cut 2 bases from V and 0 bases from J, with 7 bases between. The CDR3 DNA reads TGCAGCGTTGAAAAGGAAATGAACACTGAAGCTTTCTTT. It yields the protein CSVEKEMNTEAFF.

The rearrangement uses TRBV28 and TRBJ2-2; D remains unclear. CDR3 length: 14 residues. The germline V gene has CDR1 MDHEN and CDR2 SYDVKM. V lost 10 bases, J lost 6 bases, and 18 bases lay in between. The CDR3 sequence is CATNAGAVPGELFF. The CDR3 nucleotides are TGTGCCACAAACGCCGGCGCCGTCCCCGGGGAGCTGTTTTTT.

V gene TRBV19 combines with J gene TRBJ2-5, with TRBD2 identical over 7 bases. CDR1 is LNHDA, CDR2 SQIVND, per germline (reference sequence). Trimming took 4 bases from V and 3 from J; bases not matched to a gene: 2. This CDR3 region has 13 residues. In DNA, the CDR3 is TGTGCCAGTAGTAGCGGGAGTGAAGAGACCCAGTACTTC. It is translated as CASSSGSEETQYF.

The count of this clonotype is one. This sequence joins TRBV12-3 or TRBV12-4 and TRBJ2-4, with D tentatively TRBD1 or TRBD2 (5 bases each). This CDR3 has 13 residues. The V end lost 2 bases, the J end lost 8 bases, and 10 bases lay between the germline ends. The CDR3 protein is CASSLRGGYIQYF. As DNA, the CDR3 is TGTGCCAGCAGTTTACGTGGGGGTTACATTCAGTACTTC.

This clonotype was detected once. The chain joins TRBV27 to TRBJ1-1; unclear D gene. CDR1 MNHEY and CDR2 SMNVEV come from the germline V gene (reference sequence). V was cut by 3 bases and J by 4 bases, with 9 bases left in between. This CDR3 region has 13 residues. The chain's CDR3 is CASSFWVGTEAFF. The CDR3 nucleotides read TGTGCCAGCAGTTTCTGGGTGGGCACTGAAGCTTTCTTT.

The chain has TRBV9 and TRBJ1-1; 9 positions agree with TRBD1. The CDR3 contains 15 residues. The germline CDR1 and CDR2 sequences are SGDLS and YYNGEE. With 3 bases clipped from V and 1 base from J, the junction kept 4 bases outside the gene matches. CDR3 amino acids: CASSDGTGTNTEAFF. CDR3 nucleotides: TGTGCCAGCAGCGACGGGACAGGGACGAACACTGAAGCTTTCTTT.

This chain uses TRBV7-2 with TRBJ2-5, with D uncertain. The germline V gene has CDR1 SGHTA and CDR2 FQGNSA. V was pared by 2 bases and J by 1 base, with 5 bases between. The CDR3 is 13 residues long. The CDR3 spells CASSLWPQETQYF. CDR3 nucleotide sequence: TGTGCCAGCAGCTTATGGCCCCAAGAGACCCAGTACTTC.

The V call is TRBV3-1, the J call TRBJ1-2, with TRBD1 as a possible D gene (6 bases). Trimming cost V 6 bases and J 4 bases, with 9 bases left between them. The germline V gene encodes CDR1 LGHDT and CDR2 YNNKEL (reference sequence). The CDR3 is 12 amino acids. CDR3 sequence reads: CASSRTAYGYTF. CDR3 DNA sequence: TGTGCCAGCAGTCGGACAGCCTATGGCTACACCTTC. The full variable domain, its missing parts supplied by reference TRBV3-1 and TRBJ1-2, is DTAVSQTPKYLVTQMGNDKSIKCEQNLGHDTMYWYKQDSKKFLKIMFSYNNKELIINETVPNRFSPKSPDKAHLNLHINSLELGDSAVYFCASSRTAYGYTFGSGTRLTVV.

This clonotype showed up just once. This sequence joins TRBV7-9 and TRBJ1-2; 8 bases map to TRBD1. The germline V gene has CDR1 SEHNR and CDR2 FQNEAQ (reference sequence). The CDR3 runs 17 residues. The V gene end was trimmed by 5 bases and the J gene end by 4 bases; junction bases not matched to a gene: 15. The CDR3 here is CASSPPPAGGKIYGYTF. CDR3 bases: TGTGCCAGCAGCCCGCCCCCGGCAGGGGGCAAAATCTATGGCTACACCTTC.

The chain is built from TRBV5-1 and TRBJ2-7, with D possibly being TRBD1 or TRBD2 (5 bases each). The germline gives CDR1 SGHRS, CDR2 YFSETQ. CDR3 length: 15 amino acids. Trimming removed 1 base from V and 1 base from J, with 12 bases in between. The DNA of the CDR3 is TGCGCCAGCAGCTTGATGGGGGAAGCGTCCTACGAGCAGTACTTC. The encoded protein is CASSLMGEASYEQYF. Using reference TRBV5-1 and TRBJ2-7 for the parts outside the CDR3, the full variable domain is KAGVTQTPRYLIKTRGQQVTLSCSPISGHRSVSWYQQTPGQGLQFLFEYFSETQRNKGNFPGRFSGRQFSNSRSEMNVSTLELGDSALYLCASSLMGEASYEQYFGPGTRLTVT.

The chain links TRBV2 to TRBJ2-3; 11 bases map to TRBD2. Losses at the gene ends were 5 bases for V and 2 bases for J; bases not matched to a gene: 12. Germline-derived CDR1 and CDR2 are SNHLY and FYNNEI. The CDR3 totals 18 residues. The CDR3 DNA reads TGTGCCAGCAGTTCTAGCGGGGGGAACCTCCTTATCACAGATACGCAGTATTTT. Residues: CASSSSGGNLLITDTQYF.

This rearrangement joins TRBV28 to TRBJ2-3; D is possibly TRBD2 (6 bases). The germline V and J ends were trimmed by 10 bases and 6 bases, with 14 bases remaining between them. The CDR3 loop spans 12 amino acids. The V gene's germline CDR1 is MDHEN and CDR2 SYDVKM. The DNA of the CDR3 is TGTGCCACCGACGGAGGGATGGATACGCAGTATTTT. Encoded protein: CATDGGMDTQYF. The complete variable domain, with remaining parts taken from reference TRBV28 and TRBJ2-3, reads DVKVTQSSRYLVKRTGEKVFLECVQDMDHENMFWYRQDPGLGLRLIYFSYDVKMKEKGDIPEGYSVSREKKERFSLILESASTNQTSMYLCATDGGMDTQYFGPGTRLTVL.

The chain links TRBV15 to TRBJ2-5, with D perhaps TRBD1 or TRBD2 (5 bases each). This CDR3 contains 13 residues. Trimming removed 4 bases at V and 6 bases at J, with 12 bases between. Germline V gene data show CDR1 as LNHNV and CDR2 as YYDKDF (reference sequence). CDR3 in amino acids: CATSTGKGQTQYF. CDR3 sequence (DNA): TGTGCCACCAGCACCGGGAAGGGGCAGACCCAGTACTTC.

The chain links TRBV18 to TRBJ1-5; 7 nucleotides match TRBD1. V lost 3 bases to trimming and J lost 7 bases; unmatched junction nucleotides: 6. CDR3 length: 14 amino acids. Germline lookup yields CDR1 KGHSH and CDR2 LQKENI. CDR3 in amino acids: CASSPEQGRQPQHF. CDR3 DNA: TGTGCCAGCTCACCCGAACAGGGGAGGCAGCCCCAGCATTTT.

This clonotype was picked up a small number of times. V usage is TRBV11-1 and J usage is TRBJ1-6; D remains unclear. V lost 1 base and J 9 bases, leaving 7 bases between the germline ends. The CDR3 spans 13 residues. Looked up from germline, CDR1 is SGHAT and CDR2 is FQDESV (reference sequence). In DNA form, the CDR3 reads TGTGCCAGCAGCTTAGAGAGGAGTTCACCCCTCCACTTT. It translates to CASSLERSSPLHF.

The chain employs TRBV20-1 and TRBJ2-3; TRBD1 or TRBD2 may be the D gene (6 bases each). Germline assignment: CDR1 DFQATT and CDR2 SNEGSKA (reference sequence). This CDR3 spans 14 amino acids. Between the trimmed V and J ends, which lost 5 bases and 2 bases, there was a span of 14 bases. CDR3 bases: TGCAGTGCTGCCCGGGGGCTAAACACAGATACGCAGTATTTT. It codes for CSAARGLNTDTQYF.

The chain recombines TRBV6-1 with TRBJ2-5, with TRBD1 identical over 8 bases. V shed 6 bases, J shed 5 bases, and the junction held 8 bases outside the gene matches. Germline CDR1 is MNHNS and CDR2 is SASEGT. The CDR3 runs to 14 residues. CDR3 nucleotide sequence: TGTGCCAGCAGAAACAGGGGGTTGAAGGAGACCCAGTACTTC. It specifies CASRNRGLKETQYF.